This T cell receptor (beta chain) derives from a study of vaccination effects on CD4 cells after COVID-19. Across the whole study: Every participant took two doses of the BNT162b2 or mRNA-1273 vaccine.

Assay: immunoSEQ multiplex PCR; the TCRdb copy retains only in-frame clones and omits some. In the table there are some 25,000 clones, 55% to 75% of which are singletons. Germline V CDR1 and CDR2: SQVTM, ANQGSEA. This CDR3 contains 20 residues. With respect to this clone: No antigen is known for it. Compared with germline, one end of the junction differs, possibly owing to a read error.

Before sequencing took place, the ViraFEST assay used viral peptide pools to expand antigen-specific CD4+ T cells. Having been cultured for around nine days, the cells underwent CD4+ T cell isolation. None of the vaccinated had previously contracted SARS-CoV-2, and their nucleocapsid antibodies tested negative. Every well housed some 1.8 million PBMC, which grew in culture alongside roughly 10 IU/ml IL-2 and about 10 ug/ml peptides. Here the sequenced sample was CD4+ T cells from PBMCs cultured with HCoV-OC43 spike peptides, taken before COVID-19 vaccination. Specified subset: HCoV-OC43 spike overlapping peptide pool stimulation. This clonotype was obtained from a human donor who received a COVID-19 vaccine. The chain combines TRBV29-1 with TRBJ2-2; TRBD2 agrees at 15 bases. The CDR3 region is CSVEVLEGLAGGPDTGELFF. The CDR3 nucleotides are TGCAGCGTAGAAGTTCTTGAAGGACTAGCGGGAGGGCCGGACACCGGGGAGCTGTTTTTT.